This T cell receptor beta chain comes out of a study of CD8 T cells in ankylosing spondylitis (dated by TCRdb to the late 2010s). With regard to the full study: To find TCR variants linked to disease, the study profiled T cell receptor beta repertoires in ankylosing spondylitis patients and healthy donors. The full study cohort was made up of approximately 27 ankylosing spondylitis patients and 95 to 130 healthy donors. Peripheral blood was sampled, and synovial fluid was additionally collected from ankylosing spondylitis patients.

This clonotype appeared many times. Its cognate antigen has yet to be identified. Qualities for individual bases were not recorded, and no much larger clone is one base off. What the study reported, not specific to this receptor: Some of the motif variants had been reported before in the synovial fluid and blood of reactive arthritis patients, a finding that suggests common disease-initiation mechanisms. A TCR beta motif of fewer than 10 highly homologous amino acid variants appeared characteristic of blood from ankylosing spondylitis patients. The disease-linked clones had a CD8+ phenotype and were found at relatively low frequencies in peripheral blood. The disease-linked clones were reported to be significantly enriched in matched synovial fluid samples from ankylosing spondylitis patients.

The sample was run on an Illumina HiSeq 2500. TCR beta libraries were prepared by quantitative 5'-RACE with molecular barcodes. The original pipeline was this. A new computational method, built on a probabilistic model of VDJ rearrangement, was used to identify disease-linked TCR variants. TCRdb reprocessed the public reads (quality trimming at Q25 with fastp, clone calling with MiXCR) and kept in-frame beta chains. Each record represents a unique CDR3 protein, reported with the most common genes and DNA among its rows. The V and J calls shown here were made by TCRdb, not taken from the authors' results. The sample table contains 200,000 to 250,000 distinct CDR3 sequences; only one count was recorded for roughly a tenth of them. The ten largest clones capture around a fifth of the sample. Including the terminal cysteine and phenylalanine, the CDR3 comprises 14 residues. The read is trimmed to its CDR3 DNA, 42 bases read in frame from base 1. The junction carries 12 bases between V and J, which are trimmed by 1 base and 5 bases respectively. CDR1 and CDR2 are drawn from the germline V gene (reference sequence): DFQATT, SNEGSKA.

The rearranged segments are TRBV20-1 and TRBJ2-1; too little of a D gene remains to name it. Input material: blood, either unsorted or a sorted T cell fraction (not recorded which). This sequence was found in a male donor with ankylosing spondylitis or in good health (not recorded which). Here the CDR3 is given as CSARVPGRDNEQFF. At the DNA level, the sequence is TGCAGTGCTAGAGTCCCCGGACGAGACAATGAGCAGTTCTTC.